These T cell receptor beta chains were read from a single sample in a study of blood T cell repertoires in COVID-19. Repertoires were generated with immunoSEQ multiplex PCR, while TCRdb's copy carries only in-frame clones and drops some. The data show 200,000 or so clones, approximately 84% seen once. Sequencing was carried out using PBMCs or T cells enriched from blood (not recorded which). These receptors were taken from a man between 60 and 75 years old who had recovered from COVID-19. The CDR3 runs from the conserved cysteine through the conserved F or W. The order of the fields is J gene, D gene, V gene, clone size, CDR3 protein, CDR3 DNA. A D gene is named only where the DNA matches it firmly. A row's size may be missing; if present it is once, few, many or a size class.

j_call: TRBJ1-1; d_call: .; v_call: TRBV7-2; clone_size: .; cdr3_aa: CASSLESAGFTEAFF; cdr3_nt: TGTGCCAGCAGCTTAGAATCCGCGGGCTTCACTGAAGCTTTCTTT
j_call: TRBJ2-2; d_call: .; v_call: TRBV7-7; clone_size: .; cdr3_aa: CASSPQDGELFF; cdr3_nt: TGTGCTAGCAGCCCACAGGACGGGGAGCTGTTTTTT
j_call: TRBJ2-3; d_call: TRBD1; v_call: TRBV5-4; clone_size: .; cdr3_aa: CASSSGTGISDTQYF; cdr3_nt: TGTGCCAGCAGTTCCGGGACAGGGATTTCAGATACGCAGTATTTT
j_call: TRBJ2-2; d_call: TRBD1; v_call: TRBV5-8; clone_size: .; cdr3_aa: CASSRRDRGTGELFF; cdr3_nt: TGTGCCAGCAGCCGCCGCGACAGGGGCACCGGGGAGCTGTTTTTT
j_call: TRBJ1-6; d_call: .; v_call: TRBV2; clone_size: once; cdr3_aa: CASSEQAVYNSPLHF; cdr3_nt: TGTGCCAGCAGTGAACAGGCTGTCTATAATTCACCCCTCCACTTT
j_call: TRBJ2-1; d_call: TRBD1; v_call: TRBV6-4; clone_size: .; cdr3_aa: CASSDSGTGVTYNEQFF; cdr3_nt: TGTGCCAGCAGTGACTCGGGGACAGGGGTTACCTACAATGAGCAGTTCTTC
j_call: TRBJ2-1; d_call: TRBD1; v_call: TRBV5-1; clone_size: .; cdr3_aa: CASSPSGTGYNEQFF; cdr3_nt: TGCGCCAGCAGCCCATCCGGGACAGGGTACAATGAGCAGTTCTTC
j_call: TRBJ1-4; d_call: .; v_call: TRBV7-9; clone_size: few; cdr3_aa: CASSFDSEEKLFF; cdr3_nt: TGTGCCAGCAGCTTCGACAGTGAGGAAAAACTGTTTTTT
j_call: TRBJ2-3; d_call: .; v_call: TRBV7-2; clone_size: .; cdr3_aa: CASSLTVGTDTQYF; cdr3_nt: TGTGCCAGCAGCTTAACGGTGGGCACAGATACGCAGTATTTT
j_call: TRBJ2-7; d_call: .; v_call: TRBV7-9; clone_size: .; cdr3_aa: CASSLSPGVVESYEQYF; cdr3_nt: TGTGCCAGCAGCTTATCCCCGGGAGTGGTGGAATCCTACGAGCAGTACTTC
j_call: TRBJ1-1; d_call: .; v_call: TRBV18; clone_size: .; cdr3_aa: CASSPGRATEAFF; cdr3_nt: TGTGCCAGCTCACCAGGGCGGGCCACTGAAGCTTTCTTT
j_call: TRBJ1-6; d_call: .; v_call: TRBV5-8; clone_size: .; cdr3_aa: CANSPGELNNSPLHF; cdr3_nt: TGTGCCAACAGCCCCGGGGAACTTAATAATTCACCCCTCCACTTT
j_call: TRBJ2-3; d_call: .; v_call: TRBV11-3; clone_size: .; cdr3_aa: CASSHGTTSTDTQYF; cdr3_nt: TGTGCCAGCAGCCACGGGACAACAAGCACAGATACGCAGTATTTT
j_call: TRBJ2-5; d_call: TRBD1; v_call: TRBV5-6; clone_size: .; cdr3_aa: CASSLLGTGWGETQYF; cdr3_nt: TGTGCCAGCAGCCTACTCGGGACAGGATGGGGGGAGACCCAGTACTTC
j_call: TRBJ1-1; d_call: .; v_call: TRBV20-1; clone_size: .; cdr3_aa: CSASEIQIPNTEAFF; cdr3_nt: TGCAGTGCTAGTGAGATACAGATACCGAACACTGAAGCTTTCTTT
j_call: TRBJ2-2; d_call: TRBD1; v_call: TRBV7-2; clone_size: .; cdr3_aa: CASSLRQGITGELFF; cdr3_nt: TGTGCCAGCAGCTTAAGACAGGGGATCACCGGGGAGCTGTTTTTT
j_call: TRBJ2-1; d_call: TRBD1; v_call: TRBV4-3; clone_size: .; cdr3_aa: CASSSRGIEDNEQFF; cdr3_nt: TGCGCCAGCAGCTCCAGGGGGATTGAGGACAATGAGCAGTTCTTC
j_call: TRBJ2-1; d_call: TRBD1; v_call: TRBV9; clone_size: .; cdr3_aa: CASSSGTGLFDEQFF; cdr3_nt: TGTGCCAGCAGCTCTGGGACAGGGCTTTTTGATGAGCAGTTCTTC
j_call: TRBJ2-1; d_call: .; v_call: TRBV18; clone_size: .; cdr3_aa: CASSPQVAAVSEQFF; cdr3_nt: TGTGCCAGCTCACCACAAGTGGCGGCAGTTAGTGAGCAGTTCTTC
j_call: TRBJ1-1; d_call: .; v_call: TRBV7-8; clone_size: .; cdr3_aa: CASSSGMVWTEAFF; cdr3_nt: TGTGCCAGCAGCTCGGGGATGGTGTGGACTGAAGCTTTCTTT
j_call: TRBJ1-6; d_call: .; v_call: TRBV7-2; clone_size: .; cdr3_aa: CASSSGGGRELSPLHF; cdr3_nt: TGTGCCAGCAGCTCCGGGGGGGGCAGGGAGCTCTCACCCCTCCACTTT
j_call: TRBJ2-5; d_call: TRBD2; v_call: TRBV27; clone_size: .; cdr3_aa: CASRGGGALETQYF; cdr3_nt: TGTGCCAGCAGGGGCGGGGGGGCCCTAGAGACCCAGTACTTC
j_call: TRBJ2-2; d_call: .; v_call: TRBV6-1; clone_size: few; cdr3_aa: CASSGTHQKVANTGELFF; cdr3_nt: TGTGCCAGCAGTGGGACTCATCAAAAAGTAGCGAACACCGGGGAGCTGTTTTTT
j_call: TRBJ2-2; d_call: TRBD1; v_call: TRBV27; clone_size: .; cdr3_aa: CASSFYRGVTGELFF; cdr3_nt: TGTGCCAGCAGTTTTTACAGGGGTGTCACCGGGGAGCTGTTTTTT
j_call: TRBJ1-2; d_call: .; v_call: TRBV11-2; clone_size: .; cdr3_aa: CASSQDRNYGYTF; cdr3_nt: TGTGCCAGCAGCCAAGACAGAAACTATGGCTACACCTTC
j_call: TRBJ1-1; d_call: .; v_call: TRBV9; clone_size: once; cdr3_aa: CASSVSIGRGTEAFF; cdr3_nt: TGTGCCAGCAGCGTCTCAATAGGGAGGGGCACTGAAGCTTTCTTT
j_call: TRBJ2-7; d_call: .; v_call: TRBV6-2/TRBV6-3; clone_size: .; cdr3_aa: CASSSRRTPTYEQYF; cdr3_nt: TGTGCCAGCAGTTCCCGCCGGACTCCAACCTACGAGCAGTACTTC